The next 5 T cell receptor beta chains were all read from a single sample in a study of T cells after yellow fever vaccination. One entry per CDR3 protein results from TCRdb running MiXCR on the 5' RACE reads. The profile shows about 250,000 distinct CDR3 sequences, approximately 3.8% of them singletons. Material: PBMCs, obtained 15 days after the yellow fever booster vaccination. The receptors were sampled from a man aged 18 to 30 who received the YFV17D yellow fever vaccine.

This clonotype was counted many times. The chain couples TRBV15 to TRBJ1-1; perhaps TRBD1 as D (6 bases). V shed 5 bases and J shed 4 bases, with 17 bases lying between them. The CDR3 totals 15 residues. Germline loops: CDR1 LNHNV, CDR2 YYDKDF (reference sequence). In DNA form, the CDR3 reads TGTGCCACCAGCGCCGGAACAGGGTTTCTCACTGAAGCTTTCTTT. The encoded protein is CATSAGTGFLTEAFF.

This clonotype appeared many times. The V gene is TRBV7-6, the J gene TRBJ1-3; D remains ambiguous. Looked up from germline, CDR1 is SGHVS and CDR2 is FNYEAQ. The CDR3 has 16 amino acids. V lost 6 bases to trimming and J lost 0 bases, with 15 bases between them. The CDR3 DNA sequence: TGTGCCAGCAGGCTCTCGGATGAACACTCTGGAAACACCATATATTTT. Translated: CASRLSDEHSGNTIYF. Looking up the rest from reference TRBV7-6 and TRBJ1-3 gives the full variable domain: GAGVSQSPRYKVTKRGQDVALRCDPISGHVSLYWYRQALGQGPEFLTYFNYEAQQDKSGLPNDRFSAERPEGSISTLTIQRTEQRDSAMYRCASRLSDEHSGNTIYFGEGSWLTVV.

This clonotype showed up many times. The chain links TRBV18 to TRBJ1-3, with D hard to call. Trimming cost V 4 bases and J 1 base, with 14 bases left between them. CDR1 KGHSH and CDR2 LQKENI come from the germline V gene. The CDR3 has 16 amino acids. For the CDR3, the DNA is TGTGCCAGCTCACAAGCCTCACTAGGGTCTGGAAACACCATATATTTT. It yields the protein CASSQASLGSGNTIYF.

This clonotype appeared a few times. This sequence joins TRBV28 and TRBJ1-6, with TRBD1 matching 7 bases. V shed 6 bases and J 8 bases; nucleotides not matched to a gene: 7. This CDR3 has 14 amino acids. From germline, CDR1 is MDHEN and CDR2 SYDVKM. The CDR3 DNA is TGTGCCAGCAGCCTTGGACAGGCCTATTCACCCCTCCACTTT. Translating gives CASSLGQAYSPLHF.

This clonotype was seen at least ten times. The V gene is TRBV5-1, the J gene TRBJ2-3, with TRBD2 as a possible D gene (6 bases). V shed 5 bases and J shed 5 bases, with 12 bases lying between them. The CDR3 extends over 13 amino acids. CDR1 is SGHRS and CDR2 is YFSETQ in the germline V gene. The CDR3 DNA reads as TGCGCCAGCAGTCGACTAGTGGAAGATACGCAGTATTTT. As protein: CASSRLVEDTQYF.